The rows below give T cell receptor beta chains drawn from one sample of a study of Ad26.COV2.S vaccination and SARS-CoV-2 variants. The assay was immunoSEQ multiplex PCR, and TCRdb's table has in-frame clones only and misses some. The table lists more than 300,000 clones, 86% of them singletons. The input for sequencing was peripheral blood, taken in a trial of Ad26.COV2.S vaccine versus placebo. All receptors come from a person between 18 and 65 years old who received the Ad26.COV2.S COVID-19 vaccine or a placebo. The conserved cysteine and the conserved F or W are not part of the CDR3 here. Each record gives: J gene, V gene, CDR3 length, CDR3 protein.

>TRBJ1-2|TRBV28|13
ASSMTRTGRLGYT
>TRBJ1-3|TRBV7-9|13
ASSLDRFSGNTIY
>TRBJ2-1|TRBV19|12
ASRQGGKHNEQF
>TRBJ2-1|TRBV5-1|14
ASSETGTGNLNEQF
>TRBJ2-2|TRBV3-1/TRBV3-2|13
ASSQDWRDTGELF
>TRBJ1-2|TRBV10-3|10
AISGGGYGYT
>TRBJ2-3|TRBV5-4|13
ASSMGQGVKDTQY
>TRBJ2-5|TRBV19|11
ATLGDFGETQY
>TRBJ1-6|TRBV6-5|11
ASSYVSNSPLH
>TRBJ2-1|TRBV7-9|11
ASSLEPYNEQF
>TRBJ2-7|TRBV7-8|13
ASTPGGRGSYEQY
>TRBJ1-3|TRBV9|10
ASSPSRNTIY
>TRBJ2-7|TRBV2|10
ASREGGSEQY
>TRBJ2-1|TRBV6-4|13
ASSDSSGGGNEQF
>TRBJ1-4|TRBV4-3|12
ASSSRATNEKLF
>TRBJ2-3|TRBV9|14
ASSVDGRGTTDTQY
>TRBJ2-3|TRBV19|14
ASSGDSKYRTDTQY
>TRBJ2-2|TRBV7-2|13
ASSLDLQNTGELF
>TRBJ2-2|TRBV6-6|13
ASSTSGGGTGELF
>TRBJ2-7|TRBV11-2|14
ASSLPTSGSSYEQY
>TRBJ2-5|TRBV4-1|10
ASSQVGTSAY
>TRBJ1-2|TRBV5-4|11
ASSFSGALGYT
>TRBJ2-1|TRBV6-5|13
ATKPLAGGAGEQF
>TRBJ1-6|TRBV11-2|15
ASSLDPGGSSNSPLH
>TRBJ1-1|TRBV15|13
ATSRGGQGRFAAF
>TRBJ1-2|TRBV6-5|13
ASATRQGANYGYT
>TRBJ2-1|TRBV9|13
ASSHSTSGRREQF
>TRBJ2-6|TRBV10-3|14
AISAAGAAGANVLT
>TRBJ1-2|TRBV28|11
ASSLDRVLGYT
>TRBJ2-7|TRBV7-9|10
ASSAGQYEQY
>TRBJ2-1|TRBV30|11
ASTTRTGNEQF
>TRBJ2-7|TRBV6-2/TRBV6-3|15
ASSYVLGEQWAYEQY
>TRBJ2-5|TRBV9|13
ASSAGSPLEETQY